This T cell receptor (beta chain) was captured in a study of T cell responses to AZD1222 COVID-19 vaccine (dated by TCRdb to about 2021). Notes on the research overall: AZD1222 recipients with second doses at about 4 weeks or about 12 weeks were pooled, because spike-specific TCR depth and breadth did not differ between schedules. A total of just over 230 trial participants underwent TCR sequencing, of whom about 200 had received two doses of AZD1222 and some 26 had received two doses of the MenACWY control vaccine. Trial participants were enrolled by age into subgroups of 18-55, 56-69 and 70-plus years, and roughly 160, 29 and 62 TCR-sequenced participants, respectively, were included in these subgroups.

Results the study describes overall, beyond this receptor: No day 14 peak-response samples were available, so repertoires were characterized only after the peak T cell response. A significant rise in spike-specific TCR breadth and depth was observed after two AZD1222 doses relative to day 0 and relative to MenACWY recipients. Participants were mostly white British and included more females than males, and it was suggested by the authors that clonal diversity may have been underestimated. Conclusions about previously exposed vaccinees are limited, since just 5 or 6 AZD1222 recipients were seropositive for SARS-CoV-2 at baseline. Reportedly, almost half of the unique spike-specific TCRs recognized epitopes lying outside the regions that are mutated in the B.1.351 and B.1.1.7 variants. The vaccine-associated CD4 TCRs covered the entire spike protein, and the dominant responses fell in regions 160-218 and 743-854. In the small 56-69-year group, the increase in depth fell short of significance, most likely because of low power.

Of note for this clone: There is no known antigen for this receptor. No base quality values were provided; no much bigger clone lies one nucleotide off.

The sample's time point label, decoded: baseline before first vaccination. Vaccinee samples were obtained from the UK trials COV001 and COV002, which included a single-blind randomized controlled phase 2/3 trial of AZD1222 (ChAdOx1 nCoV-19) in healthy adults. Trial participant PBMC samples were collected at day 0 and day 28 after the second dose for TCRbeta chain sequencing. The trim is 5 bases for V and 3 bases for J, with a gap of 8 bases between the germline ends. CDR1 and CDR2 were assigned from the germline V gene as SGHTA and FQGTGA. The CDR3 runs 13 amino acids, cysteine and phenylalanine included. Left in the record is the CDR3 DNA by itself, 39 bases read in frame from the first base. The CDR3 regions of human TCRbeta chains were analyzed by immunosequencing. The authors' pipeline ran thus. Repertoire TCRs were checked for matches against a reference library of SARS-CoV-2-specific TCRs that had been generated using the MIRA antigen-specificity platform. Breadth was defined as the fraction of unique TCRs that were SARS-CoV-2-associated, and depth was defined as the fraction of total T cells that were SARS-CoV-2-associated. Using the MIRA data, every spike-specific TCR was mapped to the spike region that the TCR reacted to and assigned to either a CD4 or a CD8 class. Log10-transformed breadth and depth values were compared by one-way ANOVA with Sidak's multiple comparisons tests. Held by TCRdb, this immuneACCESS table contains in-frame sequences only and omits some clones. Under half of the omission traces to an unresolved V gene where checked; the cause of the rest is unknown. From that table come the V and J calls and clone size; the DNA was used to work out D and trimming. This sample has over 100,000 clones in its table, and approximately 83% of those were observed once. The top ten hold about 9.5% of the sample.

This chain is built from TRBV7-3 and TRBJ2-1, with an unclear D gene assignment. The sample was peripheral blood, taken on day 0 of AZD1222 vaccination. This clonotype originated in an adult in good health. The encoded CDR3 is CASSPDGYNEQFF. The DNA sequence reads TGTGCCAGCAGCCCCGACGGCTACAATGAGCAGTTCTTC.